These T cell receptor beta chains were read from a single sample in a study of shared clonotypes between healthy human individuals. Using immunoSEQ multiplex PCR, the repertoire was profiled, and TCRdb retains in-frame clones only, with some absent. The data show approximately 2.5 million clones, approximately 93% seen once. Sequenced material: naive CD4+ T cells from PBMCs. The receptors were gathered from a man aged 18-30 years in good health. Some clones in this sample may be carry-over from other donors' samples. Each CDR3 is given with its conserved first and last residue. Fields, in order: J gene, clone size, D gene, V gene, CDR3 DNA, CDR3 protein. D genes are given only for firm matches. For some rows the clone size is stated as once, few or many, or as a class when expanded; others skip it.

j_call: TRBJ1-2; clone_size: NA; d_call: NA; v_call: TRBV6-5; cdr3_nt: TGTGCCAGCCGGGACTCAAATAACTATGGCTACACCTTC; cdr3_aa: CASRDSNNYGYTF
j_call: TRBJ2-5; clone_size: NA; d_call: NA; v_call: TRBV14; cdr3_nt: TGTGCCAGCAGCAAAACAGGGATCGGGGAGACCCAGTACTTC; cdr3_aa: CASSKTGIGETQYF
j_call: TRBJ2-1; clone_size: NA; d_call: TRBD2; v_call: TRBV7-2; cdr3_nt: TGTGCCAGCAGCTTAGTTGGCGGGAGTTGGGCTGAGCAGTTCTTC; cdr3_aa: CASSLVGGSWAEQFF
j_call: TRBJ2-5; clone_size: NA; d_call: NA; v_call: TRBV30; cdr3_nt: TGTGCCTGGAGTGTAGGGGCAGGGGTCCAGTACTTC; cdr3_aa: CAWSVGAGVQYF
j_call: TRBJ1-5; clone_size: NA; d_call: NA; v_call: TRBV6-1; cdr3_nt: TGTGCCAGCAGGGCAGACGGGCTACTGCATCAGCCCCAGCATTTT; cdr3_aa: CASRADGLLHQPQHF
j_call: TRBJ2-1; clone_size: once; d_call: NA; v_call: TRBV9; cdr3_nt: TGTGCCAGCAGCGTAGGTGGAATCAATGAGCAGTTCTTC; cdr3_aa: CASSVGGINEQFF
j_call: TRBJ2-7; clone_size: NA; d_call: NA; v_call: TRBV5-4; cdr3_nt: TGTGCCAGCAGCCCCGGGAGCTCCTACGAGCAGTACTTC; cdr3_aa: CASSPGSSYEQYF
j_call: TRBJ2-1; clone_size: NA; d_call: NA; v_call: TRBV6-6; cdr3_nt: TGTGCCAGCAGGGACAATGAGCAGTTCTTC; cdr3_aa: CASRDNEQFF
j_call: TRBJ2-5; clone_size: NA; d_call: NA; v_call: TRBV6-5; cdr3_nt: TGTGCCAGCAGTTACGCCCCGGGGATGGAGACCCAGTACTTC; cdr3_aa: CASSYAPGMETQYF
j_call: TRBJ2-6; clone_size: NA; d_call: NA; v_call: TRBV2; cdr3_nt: TGTGCCAGCAGTCTCCAGACAGGAACTGGGGCCAACGTCCTGACTTTC; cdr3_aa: CASSLQTGTGANVLTF
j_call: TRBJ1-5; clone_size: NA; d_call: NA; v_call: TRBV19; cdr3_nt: TGTGCCAGTAGTGACGCCCGAGGACATCAGCCCCAGCATTTT; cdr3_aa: CASSDARGHQPQHF
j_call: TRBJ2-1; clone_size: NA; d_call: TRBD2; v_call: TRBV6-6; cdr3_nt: TGTGCCAGCAGGCCACAGGGTGGGACTAGCTTCTTC; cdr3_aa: CASRPQGGTSFF
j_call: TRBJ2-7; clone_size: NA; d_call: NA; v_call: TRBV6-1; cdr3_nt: TGTGCCAGCAGTGAAGCCGGTCCCATCCTTCGGGGCGAGCAGTACTTC; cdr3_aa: CASSEAGPILRGEQYF
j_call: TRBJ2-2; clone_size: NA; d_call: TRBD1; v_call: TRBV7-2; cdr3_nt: TGTGCCAGCATGGGACAGGAGAACACCGGGGAGCTGTTTTTT; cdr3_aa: CASMGQENTGELFF
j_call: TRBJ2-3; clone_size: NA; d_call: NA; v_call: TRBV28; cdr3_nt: TGTGCCAGCAGTCGGGGAGGATCAGATACGCAGTATTTT; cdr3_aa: CASSRGGSDTQYF
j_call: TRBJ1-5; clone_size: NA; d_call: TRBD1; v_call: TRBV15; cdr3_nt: TGTGCCACCAGCATCGGGCAGGGGGTAAGTCAGCCCCAGCATTTT; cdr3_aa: CATSIGQGVSQPQHF
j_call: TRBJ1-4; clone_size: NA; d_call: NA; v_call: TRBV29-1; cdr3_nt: TGCAGCGTCTTAGGAGGGATAGGTGAAAAACTGTTTTTT; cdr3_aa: CSVLGGIGEKLFF
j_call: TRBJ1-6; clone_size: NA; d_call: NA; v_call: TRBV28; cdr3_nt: TGTGCCACCCACGGCTCCTATAATTCACCCCTCCACTTT; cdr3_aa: CATHGSYNSPLHF
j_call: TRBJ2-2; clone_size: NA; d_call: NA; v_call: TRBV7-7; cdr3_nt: TGTGCCAGCAGCTTACTGGGGCAGTCGAACACCGGGGAGCTGTTTTTT; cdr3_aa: CASSLLGQSNTGELFF
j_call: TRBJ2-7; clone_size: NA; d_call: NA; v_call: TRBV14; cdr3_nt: TGTGCCAGCAGCCCTCTGGACTTAACTTACGAGCAGTACTTC; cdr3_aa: CASSPLDLTYEQYF
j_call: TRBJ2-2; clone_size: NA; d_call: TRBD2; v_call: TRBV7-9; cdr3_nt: TGTGCCAGCAGGATATCCGGGACTAGCGGGGACACCGGGGAGCTGTTTTTT; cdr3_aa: CASRISGTSGDTGELFF
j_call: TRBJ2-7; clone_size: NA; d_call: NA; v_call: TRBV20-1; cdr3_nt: TGCAGTGCGTTTAGCGTCGAGCAGTACTTC; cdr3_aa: CSAFSVEQYF
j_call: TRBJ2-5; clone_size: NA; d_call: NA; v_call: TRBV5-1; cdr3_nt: TGCGCCAGCAGCTTACAACCGGCGGAGACCCAGTACTTC; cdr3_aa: CASSLQPAETQYF
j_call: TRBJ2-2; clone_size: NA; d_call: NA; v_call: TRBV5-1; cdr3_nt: TGCGCCAGCAGCTTGAGCGAAGGATCGACCGGGGAGCTGTTTTTT; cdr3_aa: CASSLSEGSTGELFF
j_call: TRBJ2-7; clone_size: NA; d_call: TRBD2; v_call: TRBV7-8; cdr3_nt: TGTGCCAGCAGCCCCCACCGGGTAGCGGGAGATGGAGAGCAGTACTTC; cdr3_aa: CASSPHRVAGDGEQYF
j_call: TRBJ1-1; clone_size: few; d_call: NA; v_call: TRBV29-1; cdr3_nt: TGCAGCGCTGGGCGTGGGTTGGTTGAAGCTTTCTTT; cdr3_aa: CSAGRGLVEAFF
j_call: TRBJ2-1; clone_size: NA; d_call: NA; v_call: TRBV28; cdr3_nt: TGTGCCTGGGGTCTCCTTGAGCAGTTCTTC; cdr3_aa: CAWGLLEQFF
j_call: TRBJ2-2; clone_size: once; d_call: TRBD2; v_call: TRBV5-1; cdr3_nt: TGCGCCAGCAGCTTGGCTCCTAGCGGAGCCGGGGAGCTGTTTTTT; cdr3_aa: CASSLAPSGAGELFF
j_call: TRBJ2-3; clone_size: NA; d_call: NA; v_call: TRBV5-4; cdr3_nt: TGTGCCAGCAGCCCGGGGTGGGGAACAGATACGCAGTATTTT; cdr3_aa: CASSPGWGTDTQYF
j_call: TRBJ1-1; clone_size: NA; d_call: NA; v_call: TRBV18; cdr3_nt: TGTGCCAGCTCACCGCGAGATATAATGAACACTGAAGCTTTCTTT; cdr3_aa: CASSPRDIMNTEAFF
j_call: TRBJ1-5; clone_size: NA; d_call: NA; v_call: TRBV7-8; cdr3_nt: TGTGCCAGCAGCTTAGGGCAGGGCCGGGTCAATCAGCCCCAGCATTTT; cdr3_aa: CASSLGQGRVNQPQHF
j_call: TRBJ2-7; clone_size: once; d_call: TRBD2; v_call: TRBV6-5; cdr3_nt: TGTGCCAGCAGTTACGGAGCGGGAGGCGCCCCCTACGAGCAGTACTTC; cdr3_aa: CASSYGAGGAPYEQYF
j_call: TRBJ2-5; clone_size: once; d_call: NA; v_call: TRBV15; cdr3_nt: TGTGCCACCAGCAGAGATCGACACCTCCAAGAGACCCAGTACTTC; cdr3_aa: CATSRDRHLQETQYF
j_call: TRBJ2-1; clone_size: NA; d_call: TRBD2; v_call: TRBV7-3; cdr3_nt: TGTGCCAGCAGCAACTCGGCTAGCGGAGACAATGAGCAGTTCTTC; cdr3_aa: CASSNSASGDNEQFF
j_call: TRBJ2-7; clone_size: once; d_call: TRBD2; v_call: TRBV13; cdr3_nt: TGTGCCAGCAGCCCTAGGACTAGCGGGTTATCCTACGAGCAGTACTTC; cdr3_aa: CASSPRTSGLSYEQYF
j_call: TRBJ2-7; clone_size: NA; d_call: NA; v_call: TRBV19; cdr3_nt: TGTGCCAGTAGTTCGCTGGAGTACGGCTACGAGCAGTACTTC; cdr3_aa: CASSSLEYGYEQYF
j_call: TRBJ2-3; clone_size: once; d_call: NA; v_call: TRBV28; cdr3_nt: TGTGCCAGCAGGTCAAGAGCAGATACGCAGTATTTT; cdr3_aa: CASRSRADTQYF
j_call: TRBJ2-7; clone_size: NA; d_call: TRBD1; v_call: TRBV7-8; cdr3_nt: TGTGCCAGCAGCATTTCGGACAGGACGAGCTCCTACGAGCAGTACTTC; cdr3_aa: CASSISDRTSSYEQYF
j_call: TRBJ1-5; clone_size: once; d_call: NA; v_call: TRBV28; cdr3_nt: TGTGCCAGCAGTATCACAGGGCCCCAGCATTTT; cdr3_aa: CASSITGPQHF
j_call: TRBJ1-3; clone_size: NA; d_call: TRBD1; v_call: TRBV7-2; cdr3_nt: TGTGCCAGCAGCAAGTTACAGGGGCTTGCCGGAAACACCATATATTTT; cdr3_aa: CASSKLQGLAGNTIYF
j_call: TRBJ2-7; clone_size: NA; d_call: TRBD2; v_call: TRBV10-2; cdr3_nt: TGCGCCAGCAGCGGGGGGGGGTTGGAGCAGTACTTC; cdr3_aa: CASSGGGLEQYF
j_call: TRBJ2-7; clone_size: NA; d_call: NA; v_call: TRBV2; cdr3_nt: TGTGCCAGCACCCCTACGGGGTCCCAGTACTTC; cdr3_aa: CASTPTGSQYF
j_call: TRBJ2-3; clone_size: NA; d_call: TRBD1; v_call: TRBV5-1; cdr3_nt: TGCGCCAGCAGCTTCGGACAGGTACTCGGGACAGATACGCAGTATTTT; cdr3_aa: CASSFGQVLGTDTQYF
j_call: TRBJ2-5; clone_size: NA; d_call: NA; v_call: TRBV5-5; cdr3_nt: TGTGCCAGCAGCGACGACACATTGGAGACCCAGTACTTC; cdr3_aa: CASSDDTLETQYF
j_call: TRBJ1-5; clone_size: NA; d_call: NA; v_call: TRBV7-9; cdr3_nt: TGTGCCAGCAGTCAAACAGGGATTGGAAATCAGCCCCAGCATTTT; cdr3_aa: CASSQTGIGNQPQHF
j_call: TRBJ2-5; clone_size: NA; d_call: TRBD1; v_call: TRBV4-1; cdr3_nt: TGCGCCAGCAGCCAAGAAGGGAGGGACAGGGGGGAGACCCAGTACTTC; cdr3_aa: CASSQEGRDRGETQYF
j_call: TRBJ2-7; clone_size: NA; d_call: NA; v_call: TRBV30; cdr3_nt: TGTGCCTGGAACCGGGATTCCTTAGTATACGAGCAGTACTTC; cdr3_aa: CAWNRDSLVYEQYF
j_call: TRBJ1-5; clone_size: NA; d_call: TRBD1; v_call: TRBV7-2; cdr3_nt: TGTGCCAGCAGCCTCAAAACAGGGGTTAACCCCCAGCATTTT; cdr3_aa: CASSLKTGVNPQHF
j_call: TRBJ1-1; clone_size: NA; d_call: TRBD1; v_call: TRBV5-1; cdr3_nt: TGCGCCAGCAGCTCCGGGACAGCCGCGGGCTACACTGAAGCTTTCTTT; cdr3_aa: CASSSGTAAGYTEAFF
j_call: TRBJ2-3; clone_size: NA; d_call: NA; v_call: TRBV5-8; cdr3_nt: TGTGCCAGCAGCTTGGCCTCTGGACCGACAGATACGCAGTATTTT; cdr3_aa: CASSLASGPTDTQYF
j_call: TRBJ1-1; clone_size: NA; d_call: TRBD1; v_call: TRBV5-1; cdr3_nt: TGCGCCAGCAGCTTGGACGGGACAGATTTGTACACTGAAGCTTTCTTT; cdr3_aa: CASSLDGTDLYTEAFF
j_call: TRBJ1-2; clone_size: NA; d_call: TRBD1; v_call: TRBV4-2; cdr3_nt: TGTGCCAGCAGCCGTAGTCCGGGACAGGGTGATGGCTACACCTTC; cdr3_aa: CASSRSPGQGDGYTF
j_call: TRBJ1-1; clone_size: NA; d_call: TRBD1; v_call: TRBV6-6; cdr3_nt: TGTGCCAGCAGTTACCACAGGGGAAAAAACACTGAAGCTTTCTTT; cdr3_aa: CASSYHRGKNTEAFF
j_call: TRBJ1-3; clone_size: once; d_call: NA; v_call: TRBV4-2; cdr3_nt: TGTGCCAGCAGCCAAGATTACAGGGTTTCTGGAAACACCATATATTTT; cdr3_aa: CASSQDYRVSGNTIYF